The 17 T cell receptor beta chains reported below all come from one sample, sequenced in a study of blood T cells in healthy people across ages. Using a J-beta primer mix together with a sample-barcoded 5' primer, a second PCR was run for roughly 7 to 12 cycles. TCRdb reprocessed the 5' RACE reads with MiXCR, giving one entry per CDR3 protein. The sample carries roughly 800,000 distinct CDR3 sequences, around a quarter recorded once. These data were also filed under a second study, of T cells of mothers and their children.

The specimen sequenced was blood. Every receptor here comes from a boy aged 5-17 years in good health.

This clonotype was seen a handful of times. The rearrangement uses TRBV20-1 and TRBJ2-1; 14 bases fit TRBD2. Germline trimming cut 4 bases from V and 0 bases from J; bases unmatched to any gene: 5. CDR1 is DFQATT, CDR2 SNEGSKA, per germline (reference sequence). The CDR3 covers 17 residues. The CDR3 is CSAMTSGGEDSYNEQFF. The CDR3 DNA reads TGCAGTGCTATGACTAGCGGGGGGGAGGACTCCTACAATGAGCAGTTCTTC.

V gene TRBV9 combines with J gene TRBJ2-5; either TRBD1 or TRBD2 may supply D (6 bases each). The J call may be faulty, since TRBJ2-7 better matches the DNA end. The CDR3 loop spans 16 amino acids. Looked up from germline, CDR1 is SGDLS and CDR2 is YYNGEE. The CDR3 loop is CASSVSPSGGGYEQYF. CDR3 nucleotide sequence: TGTGCCAGCAGCGTATCCCCCAGCGGAGGGGGGTACGAGCAGTACTTC.

The J gene is TRBJ2-5, the V gene TRBV9; D gene uncertain. Germline assignment: CDR1 SGDLS and CDR2 YYNGEE. The CDR3 consists of 15 residues. V gave up 4 bases and J gave up 2 bases, with 15 bases separating them. CDR3 protein: CASSQGVAPQETQYF. CDR3 bases: TGTGCCAGCAGCCAAGGAGTAGCCCCACAAGAGACCCAGTACTTC.

This clonotype has just a few counts. The chain has TRBV9 and TRBJ2-1, with 11 positions matching TRBD2. With 4 bases clipped from V and 9 bases from J, the junction kept 9 bases outside the gene matches. There are 15 residues in the CDR3. Germline V CDR1 and CDR2: SGDLS, YYNGEE. CDR3 DNA sequence: TGTGCCAGCAGCACCCTACTAGCGGGAGACAGTGAGCAGTTCTTC. Its translation: CASSTLLAGDSEQFF.

This chain uses TRBV4-1 with TRBJ1-1; 8 nucleotides align to TRBD1. The germline V gene encodes CDR1 MGHRA and CDR2 YSYEKL. CDR3 length: 15 amino acids. V shed 6 bases, J shed 5 bases, and the junction held 11 bases outside the gene matches. CDR3 amino acids: CASSEGRGLRTEAFF. As DNA, the CDR3 is TGCGCCAGCAGTGAGGGCAGGGGGCTTAGGACTGAAGCTTTCTTT.

This clonotype was counted at least ten times. This chain connects TRBV5-1 to TRBJ2-3; 9 positions match TRBD2. The V segment lost 4 bases and the J segment 6 bases; nucleotides outside the gene matches: 6. CDR1 is SGHRS and CDR2 is YFSETQ in the germline V gene. The CDR3 is made up of 14 amino acids. This CDR3 reads CASSLTSGTDTQYF. The DNA for the CDR3 is TGCGCCAGCAGCCTGACTAGCGGTACGGATACGCAGTATTTT.

V gene TRBV12-3 or TRBV12-4 combines with J gene TRBJ2-5, with 9 bases that match TRBD1. The length of the CDR3 is 15 residues. Trimming at V came to 8 bases and at J to 5 bases, leaving 12 bases not matched to a gene. The CDR3 DNA is TGTGCCAGCGTGTCTGGGACAGGGAGCTGGGAGACCCAGTACTTC. Translating it yields CASVSGTGSWETQYF.

The chain recombines TRBV3-1 with TRBJ2-1; unclear D gene. The CDR3 has 15 amino acids. Germline CDR1 is LGHDT and CDR2 is YNNKEL (reference sequence). V gave up 2 bases and J gave up 2 bases, with 10 bases separating them. In DNA, the CDR3 is TGTGCCAGCAGCCAACTAAACCTTCCCTACAATGAGCAGTTCTTC. It specifies CASSQLNLPYNEQFF.

The V gene is TRBV27, the J gene TRBJ2-6, with a weak D call TRBD2 (6 bases). Germline V CDR1 and CDR2: MNHEY, SMNVEV (reference sequence). CDR3 size: 17 residues. V was cut by 2 bases and J by 0 bases, with 11 bases left in between. This CDR3 is CASSLVGLYSGANVLTF. The CDR3 nucleotides read TGTGCCAGCAGTTTAGTTGGACTATACTCTGGGGCCAACGTCCTGACTTTC.

Only a few counts were recorded for this clonotype. CDR3 sequence: CSADPHLDIEDIQYF. The CDR3, as DNA: TGCAGTGCCGACCCCCACCTCGACATCGAGGACATTCAGTACTTC. The chain is built from TRBV20-1 and TRBJ2-4, with D unresolved. The CDR3 consists of 15 residues. The ends were cut back, 6 bases at V and 8 bases at J, with 23 bases in the middle. Germline V gene sequence: CDR1 DFQATT, CDR2 SNEGSKA (reference sequence).

This clonotype was detected a few times. V is TRBV28 and J is TRBJ2-3, with 8 bases identical to TRBD1. V was clipped by 6 bases and J by 0 bases; unmatched bases: 5. This CDR3 comprises 15 residues. Germline V lookup: CDR1 MDHEN, CDR2 SYDVKM. The CDR3 protein is CASRLGQESTDTQYF. CDR3 DNA sequence: TGTGCCAGCAGGCTGGGACAGGAAAGCACAGATACGCAGTATTTT.

The rearrangement joins TRBV27 to TRBJ1-1, with TRBD1 as a possible D gene (6 bases). This CDR3 is 17 amino acids long. The germline V gene has CDR1 MNHEY and CDR2 SMNVEV (reference sequence). Trimming took 2 bases from V and 2 from J, leaving 18 bases between them. The chain's CDR3 is CASSLKGTGYTNTEAFF. The CDR3 region has the DNA TGTGCCAGCAGTTTAAAAGGCACAGGGTATACTAACACTGAAGCTTTCTTT.

This clonotype was found a few times. The rearrangement joins TRBV15 to TRBJ1-2; D gene uncertain. The CDR3 length is 15 residues. Between the trimmed V and J ends, which lost 1 base and 0 bases, there was a span of 9 bases. Germline CDR1 reads LNHNV; CDR2 reads YYDKDF (reference sequence). CDR3 loop: CATSRGGSSNYGYTF. DNA of the CDR3: TGTGCCACCAGCAGAGGAGGGTCTTCTAACTATGGCTACACCTTC.

V is TRBV6-2 or TRBV6-3 and J is TRBJ2-7; D might be TRBD1 or TRBD2, each matching 6 bases. Germline CDR1 and CDR2: MNHEY and SVGEGT. The CDR3 is made up of 19 amino acids. V lost 5 bases to trimming and J lost 0 bases, with 26 bases between them. The CDR3, as DNA: TGTGCCAGCAGTCCTCAACCACTAGCAAGACAGGAGAGCTCCTACGAGCAGTACTTC. Translated, it gives CASSPQPLARQESSYEQYF.

V and J are TRBV9 and TRBJ2-1; weak D call: TRBD2 (5 bases). Germline loops: CDR1 SGDLS, CDR2 YYNGEE. V lost 5 bases, J lost 9 bases, and 24 bases lay in between. The CDR3 is 16 amino acids. DNA of the CDR3: TGTGCCAGCAGTTCAAACCCGGGCCCCCGGGCGGGTGAGCAGTTCTTC. Translated, it gives CASSSNPGPRAGEQFF.

The rearrangement uses TRBV29-1 and TRBJ1-2; D is possibly TRBD1 (6 bases). With 6 bases removed from V and 3 bases from J, the gap between germline ends came to 20 bases. Germline lookup yields CDR1 SQVTM and CDR2 ANQGSEA. The CDR3 has 15 residues. CDR3 coding DNA: TGCAGCGTAGACAGGTCCAAGAACAACGACTATGGCTACACCTTC. The encoded protein is CSVDRSKNNDYGYTF.

This chain joins TRBV20-1 and TRBJ2-3; D tentatively fits TRBD1 or TRBD2 (5 bases each). The V end was cut by 3 bases, the J end by 6 bases, with 16 bases between. Germline assignment: CDR1 DFQATT and CDR2 SNEGSKA (reference sequence). The CDR3 length is 14 residues. The CDR3 region is CSASPPTGLDTQYF. The CDR3 DNA follows: TGCAGTGCTAGCCCCCCTACGGGGCTGGATACGCAGTATTTT.